This TCR beta chain is drawn from a study of blood T cells in healthy people across ages. Using a J-beta primer mix together with a sample-barcoded 5' primer, a second PCR was run for about 6 to 11 cycles. Each CDR3 protein is one row after TCRdb ran MiXCR on the 5' RACE reads. Among approximately 780,000 distinct CDR3 sequences listed, roughly 25% were seen once. The germline CDR1 and CDR2 sequences are DFQATT and SNEGSKA (reference sequence). The CDR3 runs to 14 residues. V trimming: 3 bases; J trimming: 2 bases; junction bases outside the gene matches: 4. These same records also appear under a second study, on T cells of mothers and their children.

Sequencing used blood. This sequence was found in a boy aged 5-17 years in good health. This chain joins TRBV20-1 and TRBJ2-5, with 9 nucleotides matching TRBD2. CDR3 protein: CSARASGEQETQYF. CDR3 in DNA: TGCAGTGCTAGGGCTAGCGGGGAACAAGAGACCCAGTACTTC.